This TCR beta chain was retrieved from a study of blood T cell repertoires in COVID-19. Across about two dozen US areas, participants ranged in age from about 18 to 90 years. Participant-reported clinical history was the basis for cohort assignment. Sequencing was performed with immunoSEQ multiplex PCR; in TCRdb, only in-frame clones are kept and a portion is missing. The sample carries hundreds of thousands of clones, 85% to 90% recorded once. Germline V gives CDR1 MNHEY, CDR2 SVGAGI. V shed 6 bases and J shed 6 bases, with 15 bases lying between them. The CDR3 length is 14 residues. The gene calls are TRBV6-5 and TRBJ1-5; D ambiguous. This sequence was found in a man aged 25 to 45 who had recovered from COVID-19. The specimen was PBMCs or T cells enriched from blood (not recorded which). The DNA for the CDR3 is TGTGCCAGCAGGGAGAGCAGCCTGTTTCAGCCCCAGCATTTT. It is translated as CASRESSLFQPQHF.